The 24 T cell receptor beta chains below all came from one sample that was sequenced in a study of T cells after yellow fever vaccination. MiXCR, applied by TCRdb to the 5' RACE reads, yields one record per CDR3 protein. The table includes hundreds of thousands of distinct CDR3 sequences, around 10% detected once. The material was PBMCs, obtained on the day of the first yellow fever vaccination. The receptors stem from a man younger than 35 who received the YFV17D yellow fever vaccine.

A few counts support this clonotype. The chain employs TRBV6-5 and TRBJ1-5; D uncertain. CDR1 and CDR2 from the germline V gene are MNHEY and SVGAGI. The CDR3 has 14 residues. Deletions cut 2 bases from V and 0 bases from J, with 5 bases between. The CDR3 nucleotides are TGTGCCAGCAGTTACGGGGATAGCAATCAGCCCCAGCATTTT. It translates to CASSYGDSNQPQHF.

There are a few counts of this clonotype. The chain uses TRBV5-1 and TRBJ2-5; possible D gene TRBD2, 6 bases. The V end was cut by 1 base, the J end by 3 bases, with 7 bases between. Germline V gene sequence: CDR1 SGHRS, CDR2 YFSETQ. This CDR3 has 13 amino acids. CDR3 region: CASSLPGEETQYF. CDR3 nucleotide sequence: TGCGCCAGCAGCTTGCCGGGGGAAGAGACCCAGTACTTC.

This clonotype was recorded a few times. The chain has TRBV7-2 and TRBJ1-4, with TRBD1 matching over 7 bases. CDR3 length equals 15 residues. Trimming removed 4 bases from V and 5 bases from J; junction bases left unmatched: 7. Germline CDR1 reads SGHTA; CDR2 reads FQGNSA. Here the CDR3 reads CASSSVTGRNEKLFF. The DNA for the CDR3 is TGTGCCAGCAGCTCCGTGACAGGGAGGAATGAAAAACTGTTTTTT.

This clonotype was observed a few times. V and J are TRBV6-5 and TRBJ2-3; D may correspond to TRBD1 or TRBD2 (6 bases each). The V gene lost 2 bases and the J gene lost 4 bases, with 10 bases spanning the gap. The CDR3 has 14 residues. Germline loops: CDR1 MNHEY, CDR2 SVGAGI. CDR3 protein: CASSYGGPADTQYF. The CDR3 DNA follows: TGTGCCAGCAGTTACGGGGGGCCTGCAGATACGCAGTATTTT.

This chain joins TRBV4-3 and TRBJ2-3, with 10 bases that match TRBD2. CDR1 is LGHNA and CDR2 is YSLEER in the germline V gene. Trimming took 3 bases from V and 3 from J; bases not matched to a gene: 6. The CDR3 is made up of 16 amino acids. The chain's CDR3 is CASSQERGGGTDTQYF. For the CDR3, the DNA is TGCGCCAGCAGCCAGGAGCGGGGGGGAGGTACAGATACGCAGTATTTT.

This clonotype showed up just a few times. This sequence joins TRBV11-2 and TRBJ2-5, with D possibly matching TRBD1 (6 bases). From germline, CDR1 is SGHAT and CDR2 FQNNGV. V was shortened by 4 bases and J by 6 bases, with 12 bases between the two germline ends. The CDR3 spans 13 residues. The CDR3: CASSSGQWQTQYF. In DNA, the CDR3 is TGTGCCAGCAGCTCCGGACAGTGGCAGACCCAGTACTTC.

This clonotype has just a few counts. The rearrangement uses TRBV3-1 and TRBJ2-1; TRBD1 matches at 10 bases. V shed 8 bases and J 7 bases; nucleotides not matched to a gene: 11. The germline V gene has CDR1 LGHDT and CDR2 YNNKEL (reference sequence). The CDR3 totals 15 residues. In nucleotides, the CDR3 is TGTGCCAGCGGCTACTGGACAGGGGGGGGGAATGAGCAGTTCTTC. Its translation is CASGYWTGGGNEQFF.

This chain joins TRBV9 and TRBJ1-1; TRBD1 might be the D (5 bases). V lost 4 bases and J lost 0, with 16 bases in between. This CDR3 is built from 16 residues. CDR1 is SGDLS, CDR2 YYNGEE, per germline. The CDR3 nucleotides are TGTGCCAGCAGCTTCGACCCCGACAGACTGAACACTGAAGCTTTCTTT. Amino acids: CASSFDPDRLNTEAFF.

This clonotype was recorded a few times. This chain connects TRBV12-3 or TRBV12-4 to TRBJ1-5, with D possibly being TRBD1 (5 bases). CDR3 length: 14 amino acids. Between the trimmed V and J ends, which lost 8 bases and 6 bases, there was a span of 17 bases. CDR3 amino acids: CASRIVGVSQPQHF. Here the CDR3 DNA reads TGTGCCAGCCGCATTGTGGGGGTCAGTCAGCCCCAGCATTTT.

The chain uses TRBV7-2 and TRBJ2-5, with TRBD1 as a possible D gene (5 bases). The CDR3 spans 14 residues. The V end was cut by 8 bases, the J end by 4 bases, with 17 bases between. Germline-derived CDR1 and CDR2 are SGHTA and FQGNSA. CDR3 sequence: CASGAGLRLETQYF. The CDR3 nucleotides are TGTGCCAGCGGGGCCGGTTTGCGACTAGAGACCCAGTACTTC.

There are a few counts of this clonotype. The gene calls are TRBV7-9 and TRBJ2-2; D unresolved. V was clipped by 10 bases and J by 8 bases, with 5 bases between them. Germline assignment: CDR1 SEHNR and CDR2 FQNEAQ (reference sequence). The CDR3 contains 9 residues. The chain's CDR3 is CATAGELFF. CDR3 nucleotide sequence: TGTGCCACCGCGGGGGAGCTGTTTTTT.

This clonotype was found many times. This chain uses TRBV5-1 with TRBJ1-4; 7 bases map to TRBD1. Germline V gene lookup returns CDR1 SGHRS and CDR2 YFSETQ. The J segment lost 4 bases and the V segment lost 2 bases, leaving 2 bases of the junction unmatched. This CDR3 has 14 amino acids. CDR3 loop: CASSFDRDNEKLFF. DNA for the CDR3: TGCGCCAGCAGCTTTGACAGGGATAATGAAAAACTGTTTTTT.

The chain links TRBV5-1 to TRBJ1-2; possible D gene TRBD1, 6 bases. The CDR3 spans 15 residues. CDR1 and CDR2 (germline): SGHRS, YFSETQ. The V and J ends lost 4 bases and 8 bases respectively, with 21 bases between them. The CDR3 sequence: CASSITGTTRGGYTF. CDR3 bases: TGCGCCAGCAGCATTACCGGGACAACAAGGGGAGGCTACACCTTC.

With respect to this clonotype: The junction and the germline gene differ at one end; a read error may be behind it. Here the CDR3 DNA reads TGTGCCAGCAGTCTCCTCGGGTCTAGCGGGGCCTACACAGATACGCAGTCTTTT. This codes for CASSLLGSSGAYTDTQSF. The chain is built from TRBV6-2 or TRBV6-3 and TRBJ2-3; 9 bases are shared with TRBD2. The CDR3 covers 18 residues. Germline CDR1 reads MNHEY; CDR2 reads SVGEGT.

The table lists this clonotype with many counts. The rearrangement joins TRBV7-3 to TRBJ2-6; no clear D gene. CDR1 is SGHTA, CDR2 FQGTGA, per germline. With 5 bases removed from V and 0 bases from J, the gap between germline ends came to 5 bases. The CDR3 runs 14 residues. The CDR3 region is CASSRNSGANVLTF. For the CDR3, the DNA is TGTGCCAGCAGCCGTAACTCTGGGGCCAACGTCCTGACTTTC. The variable domain in full, completed from reference TRBV7-3 and TRBJ2-6, reads GAGVSQTPSNKVTEKGKYVELRCDPISGHTALYWYRQSLGQGPEFLIYFQGTGAADDSGLPNDRFFAVRPEGSVSTLKIQRTERGDSAVYLCASSRNSGANVLTFGAGSRLTVL.

This chain connects TRBV5-5 to TRBJ2-7; D is perhaps TRBD2 (5 bases). This CDR3 comprises 13 residues. Between the trimmed V and J ends, which lost 4 bases and 3 bases, there was a span of 11 bases. Germline V CDR1 and CDR2: SGHKS, YYEKEE (reference sequence). The CDR3 coding sequence is TGTGCCAGCAGCCTCTACACTAGCTACGAGCAGTACTTC. Its translation: CASSLYTSYEQYF. The complete variable domain, with remaining parts taken from reference TRBV5-5 and TRBJ2-7, reads DAGVTQSPTHLIKTRGQQVTLRCSPISGHKSVSWYQQVLGQGPQFIFQYYEKEERGRGNFPDRFSARQFPNYSSELNVNALLLGDSALYLCASSLYTSYEQYFGPGTRLTVT.

The chain employs TRBV25-1 and TRBJ2-4; possibly TRBD1 for D (5 bases). The V gene's germline CDR1 is MGHDK and CDR2 SYGVNS. V lost 6 bases and J 9 bases, leaving 15 bases between the germline ends. The CDR3 spans 13 residues. The CDR3 bases are TGTGCCAGCAGCGGACGTGACAGAGGCATTCAGTACTTC. The encoded protein is CASSGRDRGIQYF.

Many counts were recorded for this clonotype. The gene calls are TRBV5-1 and TRBJ1-1, with D possibly being TRBD1 (5 bases). Germline loops: CDR1 SGHRS, CDR2 YFSETQ. Trimming stripped 0 bases from V and 11 bases from J, with 14 bases between. This CDR3 has 13 residues. The DNA for the CDR3 is TGCGCCAGCAGCTTGGGGGTCACCAGGGAGGCTTTCTTT. Amino acid sequence: CASSLGVTREAFF.

This chain's CDR3 is CSARDSGRGGYGEAFF. The DNA for the CDR3 is TGCAGTGCTAGAGATAGCGGCAGGGGAGGGTACGGTGAAGCTTTCTTT. This sequence joins TRBV20-1 and TRBJ1-1; the D gene is possibly TRBD1 (6 bases). This CDR3 region has 16 residues. Germline V CDR1 and CDR2: DFQATT, SNEGSKA (reference sequence). V gave up 0 bases and J gave up 7 bases, with 21 bases separating them.

This clonotype was seen a handful of times. V usage is TRBV18 and J usage is TRBJ2-3; D not resolved. V was pared by 2 bases and J by 1 base, with 7 bases between. Germline lookup yields CDR1 KGHSH and CDR2 LQKENI. The CDR3 consists of 14 residues. CDR3 sequence reads: CASSPDAGTDTQYF. CDR3 DNA: TGTGCCAGCTCACCAGACGCGGGCACAGATACGCAGTATTTT. Full variable domain (outside the CDR3, taken from reference TRBV18 and TRBJ2-3): NAGVMQNPRHLVRRRGQEARLRCSPMKGHSHVYWYRQLPEEGLKFMVYLQKENIIDESGMPKERFSAEFPKEGPSILRIQQVVRGDSAAYFCASSPDAGTDTQYFGPGTRLTVL.

V gene TRBV7-9 combines with J gene TRBJ2-3; D perhaps matches TRBD2 (5 bases). V was pared by 5 bases and J by 4 bases, with 16 bases between. Germline lookup yields CDR1 SEHNR and CDR2 FQNEAQ (reference sequence). This CDR3 region has 15 residues. The DNA of the CDR3 is TGTGCCAGCAGCCCTCCATGGCTAGCTGCAGATACGCAGTATTTT. This sequence encodes CASSPPWLAADTQYF. The entire variable domain, with the rest obtained from reference TRBV7-9 and TRBJ2-3, is as follows: DTGVSQNPRHKITKRGQNVTFRCDPISEHNRLYWYRQTLGQGPEFLTYFQNEAQLEKSRLLSDRFSAERPKGSFSTLEIQRTEQGDSAMYLCASSPPWLAADTQYFGPGTRLTVL.

The rearrangement joins TRBV6-5 to TRBJ2-3, with D perhaps TRBD2 (5 bases). The CDR3 loop spans 15 amino acids. The ends were cut back, 0 bases at V and 0 bases at J, with 7 bases in the middle. Germline assignment: CDR1 MNHEY and CDR2 SVGAGI. Here the CDR3 DNA reads TGTGCCAGCAGTTACTCGGGGAGAAGCACAGATACGCAGTATTTT. This gives the protein CASSYSGRSTDTQYF.

The gene calls are TRBV19 and TRBJ2-2, with D tentatively TRBD1 (6 bases). The length of the CDR3 is 13 residues. Trimming stripped 5 bases from V and 7 bases from J, with 11 bases between. Per germline, CDR1 LNHDA and CDR2 SQIVND (reference sequence). The CDR3 is CASSLQGIGELFF. The CDR3 coding sequence is TGTGCCAGTAGTCTGCAGGGGATCGGGGAGCTGTTTTTT.

This clonotype has just a few counts. The J gene is TRBJ2-3, the V gene TRBV4-3; D unresolved. Per the germline V gene, CDR1 is LGHNA and CDR2 is YSLEER. The CDR3 contains 15 residues. Trimming shortened V by 0 bases and J by 0 bases, and 7 bases separated the two germline ends. As DNA, the CDR3 is TGCGCCAGCAGCCAAGACCCAGCTAGCACAGATACGCAGTATTTT. It yields the protein CASSQDPASTDTQYF.